Here is one TCR beta chain with its context. This specimen comes from a study of shared clonotypes between healthy human individuals. CD45RO-negative CD8 cells positively selected for CCR7 made up the naive population, which excluded terminally differentiated effector memory CD45RA+ cells. The CDR3 covers 17 residues. The V gene's germline CDR1 is MNHEY and CDR2 SMNVEV (reference sequence). V lost 5 bases, J lost 6 bases, and 11 bases stayed unmatched. Profiled with immunoSEQ multiplex PCR; TCRdb holds only in-frame clones, not every one. The sample contains about 2 million clones, about 95% of which appear only once.

This chain uses TRBV27 with TRBJ1-5, with 12 bases aligning to TRBD1. The material sequenced was naive CD8+ T cells sorted from blood. The TCR was taken from a man aged 18-30 years in good health. The CDR3 spells CASSMIGTGGAGQPQHF. CDR3 nucleotide sequence: TGTGCCAGCAGTATGATCGGGACAGGGGGCGCGGGTCAGCCCCAGCATTTT.